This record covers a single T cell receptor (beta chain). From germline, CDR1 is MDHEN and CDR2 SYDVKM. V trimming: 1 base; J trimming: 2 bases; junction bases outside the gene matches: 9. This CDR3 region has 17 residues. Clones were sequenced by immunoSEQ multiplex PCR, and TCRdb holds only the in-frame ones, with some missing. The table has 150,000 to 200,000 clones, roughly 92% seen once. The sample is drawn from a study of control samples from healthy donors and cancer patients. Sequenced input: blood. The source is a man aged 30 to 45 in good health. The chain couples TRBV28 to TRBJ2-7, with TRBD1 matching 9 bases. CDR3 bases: TGTGCCAGCAGTTTATTCGATCCGGGACAGGGTCCCTACGAGCAGTACTTC. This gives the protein CASSLFDPGQGPYEQYF.